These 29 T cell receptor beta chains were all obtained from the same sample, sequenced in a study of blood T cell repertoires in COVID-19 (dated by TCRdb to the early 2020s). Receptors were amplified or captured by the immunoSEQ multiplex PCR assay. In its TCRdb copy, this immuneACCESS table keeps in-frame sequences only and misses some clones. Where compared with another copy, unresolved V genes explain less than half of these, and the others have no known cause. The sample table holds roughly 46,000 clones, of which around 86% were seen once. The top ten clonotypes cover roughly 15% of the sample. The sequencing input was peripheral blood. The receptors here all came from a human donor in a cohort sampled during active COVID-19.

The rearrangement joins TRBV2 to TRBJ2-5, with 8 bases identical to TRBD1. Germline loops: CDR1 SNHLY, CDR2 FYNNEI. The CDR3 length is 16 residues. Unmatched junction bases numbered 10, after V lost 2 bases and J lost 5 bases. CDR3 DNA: TGTGCCAGCAGTGAACTAGGACAGGGCATAGGGGAGACCCAGTACTTC. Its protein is CASSELGQGIGETQYF.

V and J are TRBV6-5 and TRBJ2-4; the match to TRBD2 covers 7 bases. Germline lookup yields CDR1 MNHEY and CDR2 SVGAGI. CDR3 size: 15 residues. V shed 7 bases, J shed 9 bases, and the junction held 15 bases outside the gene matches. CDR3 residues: CASTGLLAGVPIQYF. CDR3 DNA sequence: TGTGCCAGCACTGGGCTTCTTGCGGGAGTACCCATTCAGTACTTC.

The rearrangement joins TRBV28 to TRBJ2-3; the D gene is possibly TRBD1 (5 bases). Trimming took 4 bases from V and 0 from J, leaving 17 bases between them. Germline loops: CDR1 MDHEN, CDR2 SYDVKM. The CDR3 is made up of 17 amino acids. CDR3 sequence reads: CASSSSQGLGSTDTQYF. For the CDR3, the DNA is TGTGCCAGCAGTTCTTCTCAGGGTTTGGGGAGCACAGATACGCAGTATTTT.

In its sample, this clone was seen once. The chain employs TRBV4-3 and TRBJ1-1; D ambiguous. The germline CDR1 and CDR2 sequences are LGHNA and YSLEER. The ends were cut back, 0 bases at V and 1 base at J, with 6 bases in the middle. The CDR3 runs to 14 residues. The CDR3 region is CASSQDMSNTEAFF. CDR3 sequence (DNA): TGCGCCAGCAGCCAAGATATGTCGAACACTGAAGCTTTCTTT.

The CDR3 protein is CASSSFDRNNQPQHF. The CDR3 nucleotides are TGTGCCAGCAGCTCATTCGACAGGAACAATCAGCCCCAGCATTTT. The chain recombines TRBV7-2 with TRBJ1-5, with D perhaps TRBD1 (6 bases). Germline V gives CDR1 SGHTA, CDR2 FQGNSA. Trimming shortened V by 4 bases and J by 3 bases, and 13 bases separated the two germline ends. This CDR3 region has 15 residues.

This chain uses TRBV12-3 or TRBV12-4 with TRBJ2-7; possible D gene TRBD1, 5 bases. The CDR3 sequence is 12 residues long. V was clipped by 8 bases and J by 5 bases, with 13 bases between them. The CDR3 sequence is CASRQGRNEQYF. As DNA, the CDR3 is TGTGCCAGCCGGCAGGGTAGGAACGAGCAGTACTTC.

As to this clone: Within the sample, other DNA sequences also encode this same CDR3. The CDR3: CASSLAGTSNEQFF. The CDR3 DNA reads TGTGCCAGCAGCTTAGCCGGGACTAGCAATGAGCAGTTCTTC. The chain combines TRBV7-6 with TRBJ2-1; TRBD2 matches 8 bases. Germline assignment: CDR1 SGHVS and CDR2 FNYEAQ. CDR3 size: 14 residues. The V and J ends lost 0 bases and 6 bases, in that order; junction bases with no gene match: 1. Combining the CDR3 with reference TRBV7-6 and TRBJ2-1 gives the whole variable domain GAGVSQSPRYKVTKRGQDVALRCDPISGHVSLYWYRQALGQGPEFLTYFNYEAQQDKSGLPNDRFSAERPEGSISTLTIQRTEQRDSAMYRCASSLAGTSNEQFFGPGTRLTVL.

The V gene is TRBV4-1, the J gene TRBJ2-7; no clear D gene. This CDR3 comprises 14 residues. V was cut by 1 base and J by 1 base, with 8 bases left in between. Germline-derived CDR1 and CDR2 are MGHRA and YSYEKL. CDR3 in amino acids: CASSQGLISYEQYF. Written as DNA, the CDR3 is TGCGCCAGCAGCCAAGGGCTCATATCCTACGAGCAGTACTTC.

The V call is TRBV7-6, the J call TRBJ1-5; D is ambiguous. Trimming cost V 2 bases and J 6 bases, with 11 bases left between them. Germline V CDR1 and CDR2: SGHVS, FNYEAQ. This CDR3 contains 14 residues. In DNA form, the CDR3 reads TGTGCCAGCAGCTTAACACGGGCGGGTCAGCCCCAGCATTTT. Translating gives CASSLTRAGQPQHF.

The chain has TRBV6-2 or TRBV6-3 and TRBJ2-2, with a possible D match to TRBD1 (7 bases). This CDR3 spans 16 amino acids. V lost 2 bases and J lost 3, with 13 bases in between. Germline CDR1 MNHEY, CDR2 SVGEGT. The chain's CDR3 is CASSYQGGIDTGELFF. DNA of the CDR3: TGTGCCAGCAGTTACCAGGGGGGAATCGACACCGGGGAGCTGTTTTTT.

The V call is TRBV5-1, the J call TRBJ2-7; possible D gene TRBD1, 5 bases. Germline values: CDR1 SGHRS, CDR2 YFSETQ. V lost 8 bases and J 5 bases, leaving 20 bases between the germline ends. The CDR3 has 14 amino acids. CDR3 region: CASTQGESFHEQYF. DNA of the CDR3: TGCGCCAGTACCCAGGGTGAGTCGTTCCACGAGCAGTACTTC.

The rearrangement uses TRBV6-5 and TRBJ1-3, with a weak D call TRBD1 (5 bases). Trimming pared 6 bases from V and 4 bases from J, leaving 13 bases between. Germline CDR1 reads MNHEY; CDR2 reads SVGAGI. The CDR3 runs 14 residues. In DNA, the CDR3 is TGTGCCAGCAGCCAGGGATTAGAAGGAAACACCATATATTTT. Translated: CASSQGLEGNTIYF.

The CDR3 DNA is TGTGCCAGCAGCCCGCGACGATTTGCGGGAGGGAACACCGGGGAGCTGTTTTTT. Translating gives CASSPRRFAGGNTGELFF. The chain combines TRBV7-7 with TRBJ2-2; 8 nucleotides agree with TRBD2. The germline gives CDR1 SSHAT, CDR2 FNYEAQ (reference sequence). After removal of 5 bases from V and 1 base from J, the junction contained 12 bases not matched to a gene. The CDR3 has 18 residues.

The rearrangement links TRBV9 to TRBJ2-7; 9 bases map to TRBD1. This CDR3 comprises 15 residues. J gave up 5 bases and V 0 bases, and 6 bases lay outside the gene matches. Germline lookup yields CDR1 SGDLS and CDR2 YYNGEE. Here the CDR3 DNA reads TGTGCCAGCAGCGTAGAAGGGACAGGGTTGCACGAGCAGTACTTC. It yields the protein CASSVEGTGLHEQYF. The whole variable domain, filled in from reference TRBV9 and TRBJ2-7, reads DSGVTQTPKHLITATGQRVTLRCSPRSGDLSVYWYQQSLDQGLQFLIQYYNGEERAKGNILERFSAQQFPDLHSELNLSSLELGDSALYFCASSVEGTGLHEQYFGPGTRLTVT.

CDR3 sequence (DNA): TGTGCCAGCTCCGCCACTAGCGGGACTAGCACAGATACGCAGTATTTT. This gives the protein CASSATSGTSTDTQYF. The chain employs TRBV6-4 and TRBJ2-3, with 10 bases matching TRBD2. The junction had 8 bases not matched to a gene; V was cut back by 8 bases and J by 0 bases. The CDR3 covers 16 residues. Germline V gene lookup returns CDR1 MRHNA and CDR2 SNTAGT.

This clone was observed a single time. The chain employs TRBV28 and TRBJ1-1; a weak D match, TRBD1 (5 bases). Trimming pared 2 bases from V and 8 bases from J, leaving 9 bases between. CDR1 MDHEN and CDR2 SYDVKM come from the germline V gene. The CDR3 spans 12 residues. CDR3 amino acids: CASSLEGREAFF. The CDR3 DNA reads TGTGCCAGCAGTTTAGAGGGGAGGGAAGCTTTCTTT.

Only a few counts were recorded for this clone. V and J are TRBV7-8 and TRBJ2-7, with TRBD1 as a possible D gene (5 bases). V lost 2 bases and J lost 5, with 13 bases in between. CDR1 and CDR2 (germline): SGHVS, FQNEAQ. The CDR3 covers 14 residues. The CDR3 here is CASSLRGEGNEQYF. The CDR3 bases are TGTGCCAGCAGCTTAAGGGGTGAAGGGAACGAGCAGTACTTC.

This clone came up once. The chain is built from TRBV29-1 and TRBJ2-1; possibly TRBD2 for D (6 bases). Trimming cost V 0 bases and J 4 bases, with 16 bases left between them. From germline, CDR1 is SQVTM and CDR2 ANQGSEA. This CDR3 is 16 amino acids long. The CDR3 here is CSVEDPSAGTYNEQFF. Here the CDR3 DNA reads TGCAGCGTTGAAGATCCTTCGGCGGGGACTTACAATGAGCAGTTCTTC.

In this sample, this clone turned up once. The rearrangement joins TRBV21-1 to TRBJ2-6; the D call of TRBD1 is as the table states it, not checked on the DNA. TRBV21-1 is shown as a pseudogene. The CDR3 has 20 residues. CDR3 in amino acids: CASSSTPGQGPYSGANVLTF. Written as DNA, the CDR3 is TGTGCCAGCAGCTCGACCCCGGGACAGGGGCCTTACTCTGGGGCCAACGTCCTGACTTTC.

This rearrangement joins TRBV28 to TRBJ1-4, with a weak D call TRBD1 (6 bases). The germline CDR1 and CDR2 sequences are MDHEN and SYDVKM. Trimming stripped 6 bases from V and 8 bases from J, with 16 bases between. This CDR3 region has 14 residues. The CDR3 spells CASRPGTSVEKLFF. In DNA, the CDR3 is TGTGCCAGCAGGCCCGGGACATCTGTGGAAAAACTGTTTTTT.

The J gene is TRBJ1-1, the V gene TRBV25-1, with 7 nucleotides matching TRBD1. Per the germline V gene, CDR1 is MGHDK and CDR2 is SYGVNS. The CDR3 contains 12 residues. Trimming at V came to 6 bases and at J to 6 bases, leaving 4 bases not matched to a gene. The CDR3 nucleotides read TGTGCCAGCAGCGACAGGGCTGCTGAAGCTTTCTTT. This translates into CASSDRAAEAFF.

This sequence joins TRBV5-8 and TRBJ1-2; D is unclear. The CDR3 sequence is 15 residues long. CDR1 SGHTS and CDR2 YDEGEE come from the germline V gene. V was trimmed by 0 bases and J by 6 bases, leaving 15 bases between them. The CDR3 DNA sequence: TGTGCCAGCAGCTTGGGGGCCGAGGGTACGCATGGCTACACCTTC. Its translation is CASSLGAEGTHGYTF.

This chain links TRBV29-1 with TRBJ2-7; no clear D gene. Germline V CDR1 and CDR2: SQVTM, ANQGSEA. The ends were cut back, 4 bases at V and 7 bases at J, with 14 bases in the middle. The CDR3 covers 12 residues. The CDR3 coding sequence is TGCAGCGTTGGTAGCTCGAAGGTGGAGCAGTACTTC. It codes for CSVGSSKVEQYF.

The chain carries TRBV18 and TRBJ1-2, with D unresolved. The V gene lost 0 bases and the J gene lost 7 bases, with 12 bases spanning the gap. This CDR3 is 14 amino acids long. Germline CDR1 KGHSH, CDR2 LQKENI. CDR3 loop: CASSPPGGVGGYTF. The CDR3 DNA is TGTGCCAGCTCACCACCGGGCGGGGTAGGTGGCTACACCTTC.

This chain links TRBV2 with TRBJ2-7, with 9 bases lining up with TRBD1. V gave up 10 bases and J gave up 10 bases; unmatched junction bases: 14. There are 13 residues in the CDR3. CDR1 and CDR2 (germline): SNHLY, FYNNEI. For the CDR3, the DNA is TGTGCCACCCCGGGACAGGGAGGCGGTGAACAGTACTTC. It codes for CATPGQGGGEQYF.

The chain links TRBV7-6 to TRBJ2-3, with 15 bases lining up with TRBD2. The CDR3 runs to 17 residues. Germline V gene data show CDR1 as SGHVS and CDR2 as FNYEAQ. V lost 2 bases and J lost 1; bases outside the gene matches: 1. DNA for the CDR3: TGTGCCAGCAGCTTACGGACTAGCGGGGGGGGCACAGATACGCAGTATTTT. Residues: CASSLRTSGGGTDTQYF.

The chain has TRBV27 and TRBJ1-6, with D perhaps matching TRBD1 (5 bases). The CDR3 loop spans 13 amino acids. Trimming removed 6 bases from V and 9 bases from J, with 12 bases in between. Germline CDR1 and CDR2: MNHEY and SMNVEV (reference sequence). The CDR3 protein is CASSPGGISPLHF. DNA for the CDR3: TGTGCCAGCAGCCCGGGGGGGATTTCACCCCTCCACTTT.

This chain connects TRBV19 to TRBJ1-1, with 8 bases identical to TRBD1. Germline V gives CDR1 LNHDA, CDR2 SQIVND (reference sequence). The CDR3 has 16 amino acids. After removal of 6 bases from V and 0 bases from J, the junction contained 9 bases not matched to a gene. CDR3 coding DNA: TGTGCCAGTAGCCCTACAGGGGGACCCTTGAACACTGAAGCTTTCTTT. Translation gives CASSPTGGPLNTEAFF. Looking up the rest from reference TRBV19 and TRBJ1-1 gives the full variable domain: DGGITQSPKYLFRKEGQNVTLSCEQNLNHDAMYWYRQDPGQGLRLIYYSQIVNDFQKGDIAEGYSVSREKKESFPLTVTSAQKNPTAFYLCASSPTGGPLNTEAFFGQGTRLTVV.

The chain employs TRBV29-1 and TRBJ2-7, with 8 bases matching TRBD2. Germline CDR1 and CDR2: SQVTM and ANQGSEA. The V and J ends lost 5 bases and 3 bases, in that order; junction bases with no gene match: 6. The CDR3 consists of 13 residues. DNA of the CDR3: TGCAGCGTTTTAGCAGCGGGGGACTACGAGCAGTACTTC. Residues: CSVLAAGDYEQYF.